Following are 16 T cell receptor beta chains from one sample sequenced in a study of blood T cells in healthy people across ages (dated by TCRdb to between 2014 and 2016). The library was prepared using 5' RACE. Sequenced on an Illumina HiSeq 2500. A second PCR of roughly 7 to 11 cycles was performed with a sample-barcoded 5' primer and a J-beta primer mix. The raw public reads went through TCRdb reprocessing: fastp at Q25, MiXCR clone calling, in-frame beta chains kept. Rows with a matching CDR3 protein are joined into one entry that keeps the most common DNA and genes. This sample lists 1.5 million to 1.8 million distinct CDR3 sequences; approximately 39% were detected once. The ten largest clones represent about 3.8% of the sample. Sequenced material: blood. These receptors were taken from a woman between 18 and 29 years old in good health.

This chain connects TRBV5-1 to TRBJ1-4; TRBD1 agrees at 8 bases. With 6 bases clipped from V and 0 bases from J, the junction kept 7 bases outside the gene matches. The CDR3 spans 16 residues. Germline V gene lookup returns CDR1 SGHRS and CDR2 YFSETQ. In DNA form, the CDR3 reads TGCGCCAGCACCGGGACAGGAGTGTCAACTAATGAAAAACTGTTTTTT. It codes for CASTGTGVSTNEKLFF.

CDR3 DNA: TGTGCCAGCAGCTTAGGTGCCGGGACAGAAGAGACCCAGTACTTC. Protein sequence: CASSLGAGTEETQYF. The chain is built from TRBV7-8 and TRBJ2-7; TRBD1 matches at 7 bases. The J call may not be correct, given that the DNA end is closer to TRBJ2-5. This CDR3 is built from 15 residues. Germline V CDR1 and CDR2: SGHVS, FQNEAQ.

This clonotype has just a few counts. The chain links TRBV29-1 to TRBJ2-5; possibly TRBD1 for D (5 bases). V lost 0 bases and J 1 base, leaving 9 bases between the germline ends. The CDR3 is made up of 14 amino acids. Germline V lookup: CDR1 SQVTM, CDR2 ANQGSEA. CDR3 sequence reads: CSVEEGEVQETQYF. CDR3 in DNA: TGCAGCGTTGAAGAAGGGGAAGTCCAAGAGACCCAGTACTTC.

The CDR3 DNA reads TGTGCCAGCAGTCCCCGCGGGGGGGGAGAGACCCAGTACTTC. Translating it yields CASSPRGGGETQYF. The chain is built from TRBV27 and TRBJ2-7; 9 bases fit TRBD2. The DNA end is more similar to TRBJ2-5, so the J call may be wrong. The CDR3 is 14 residues long. CDR1 is MNHEY and CDR2 is SMNVEV in the germline V gene (reference sequence).

The chain links TRBV5-5 to TRBJ1-1; D perhaps matches TRBD1 (6 bases). The length of the CDR3 is 14 residues. Germline CDR1 is SGHKS and CDR2 is YYEKEE (reference sequence). The V and J ends lost 3 bases and 4 bases respectively, with 13 bases between them. The CDR3 nucleotides are TGTGCCAGCAGCTGGGGGGGGGCGGGCACTGAAGCTTTCTTT. Encoded protein: CASSWGGAGTEAFF.

The genes are TRBV11-2 and TRBJ1-2, with 7 bases aligning to TRBD1. Trimming removed 2 bases from V and 0 bases from J; junction bases left unmatched: 3. Germline V gives CDR1 SGHAT, CDR2 FQNNGV. The CDR3 consists of 15 residues. The CDR3 DNA reads TGTGCCAGCAGCTTAAGGGACAGACCTAACTATGGCTACACCTTC. Amino acid sequence: CASSLRDRPNYGYTF.

This chain connects TRBV7-8 to TRBJ2-1, with 10 bases fitting TRBD2. V lost 1 base and J lost 0; bases outside the gene matches: 6. Per germline, CDR1 SGHVS and CDR2 FQNEAQ. CDR3 length equals 18 residues. The CDR3 bases are TGTGCCAGCAGCTTAGTGGAACTAGCGGGGCTCTCCTACAATGAGCAGTTCTTC. Protein: CASSLVELAGLSYNEQFF.

The chain uses TRBV20-1 and TRBJ1-4; TRBD1 might be the D (5 bases). Germline V gene data show CDR1 as DFQATT and CDR2 as SNEGSKA (reference sequence). This CDR3 contains 14 residues. V lost 2 bases, J lost 8 bases, and 15 bases lay in between. In nucleotides, the CDR3 is TGCAGTGCTAGACCCGCGGGGCAGGCGGAAAAACTGTTTTTT. This codes for CSARPAGQAEKLFF.

V and J are TRBV30 and TRBJ1-5; D ambiguous. V dropped 2 bases and J dropped 1 base, with 6 bases sitting between them. The CDR3 is 13 residues long. Germline V gene sequence: CDR1 GTSNPN, CDR2 SVGIG (reference sequence). For the CDR3, the DNA is TGTGCCTGGAGTCGGGAGAGCAATCAGCCCCAGCATTTT. The encoded protein is CAWSRESNQPQHF.

The sample holds a few counts of this clonotype. The chain uses TRBV5-1 and TRBJ2-1, with D perhaps TRBD1 or TRBD2 (6 bases each). The CDR3 is made up of 17 amino acids. From germline, CDR1 is SGHRS and CDR2 YFSETQ. V was pared by 2 bases and J by 6 bases, with 21 bases between. This CDR3 reads CASSFPIGGGLVNEQFF. The CDR3 DNA is TGCGCCAGCAGCTTTCCTATAGGGGGAGGCCTAGTCAATGAGCAGTTCTTC.

There are a few counts of this clonotype. In DNA form, the CDR3 reads TGTGCCAGCAGCCAATGGCTAGCGGGGACTCAAGAGACCCAGTACTTC. Protein: CASSQWLAGTQETQYF. The chain combines TRBV3-1 with TRBJ2-5, with 9 bases identical to TRBD2. Germline assignment: CDR1 LGHDT and CDR2 YNNKEL (reference sequence). This CDR3 has 16 residues. With 2 bases clipped from V and 2 bases from J, the junction kept 6 bases outside the gene matches.

As to this clonotype: One end of the junction is discordant with germline, which a read error may explain. The rearrangement links TRBV28 to TRBJ2-1, with a weak D call TRBD1 (6 bases). This CDR3 is built from 16 residues. Per the germline V gene, CDR1 is MDHEN and CDR2 is SYDVKM. This CDR3 reads CAGRPSTGIRGNEQFF. The CDR3 coding sequence is TGTGCCGGCAGGCCCTCAACAGGGATTAGAGGCAATGAGCAGTTCTTC.

This clonotype was seen only once. The rearrangement links TRBV29-1 to TRBJ1-2; no reliable D call. The germline V and J ends were trimmed by 5 bases and 8 bases, with 15 bases remaining between them. Per germline, CDR1 SQVTM and CDR2 ANQGSEA. This CDR3 contains 12 residues. In nucleotides, the CDR3 is TGCAGCGTTAAGGGTTTAACGGAAGGCTACACCTTC. Its protein product is CSVKGLTEGYTF. Full variable domain (missing parts from reference TRBV29-1 and TRBJ1-2): SAVISQKPSRDICQRGTSLTIQCQVDSQVTMMFWYRQQPGQSLTLIATANQGSEATYESGFVIDKFPISRPNLTFSTLTVSNMSPEDSSIYLCSVKGLTEGYTFGSGTRLTVV.

The chain combines TRBV6-6 with TRBJ1-4; D might be TRBD1 (6 bases). The V and J ends lost 2 bases and 8 bases respectively, with 12 bases between them. The CDR3 has 14 amino acids. Looked up from germline, CDR1 is MNHNY and CDR2 is SVGAGI (reference sequence). The CDR3 bases are TGTGCCAGCAGTTACCCACAGGACAGAGAAAAACTGTTTTTT. Translating gives CASSYPQDREKLFF.

The CDR3 nucleotides read TGCGCCAGCAGCCAAGTGCTCCGGGGCGAGCAGTACTTC. Protein product: CASSQVLRGEQYF. The V gene is TRBV4-3, the J gene TRBJ2-7; tentatively, D is TRBD2 (5 bases). Between the trimmed V and J ends, which lost 1 base and 6 bases, there was a span of 10 bases. This CDR3 contains 13 residues. CDR1 LGHNA and CDR2 YSLEER come from the germline V gene.

This chain uses TRBV20-1 with TRBJ2-1, with TRBD1 matching over 8 bases. The V and J ends lost 0 bases and 5 bases, in that order; junction bases with no gene match: 12. This CDR3 region has 17 residues. Germline V gene sequence: CDR1 DFQATT, CDR2 SNEGSKA (reference sequence). CDR3 amino acids: CSARDRLGQAPNNEQFF. The CDR3 DNA is TGCAGTGCTAGAGATAGATTGGGACAGGCCCCCAACAATGAGCAGTTCTTC.